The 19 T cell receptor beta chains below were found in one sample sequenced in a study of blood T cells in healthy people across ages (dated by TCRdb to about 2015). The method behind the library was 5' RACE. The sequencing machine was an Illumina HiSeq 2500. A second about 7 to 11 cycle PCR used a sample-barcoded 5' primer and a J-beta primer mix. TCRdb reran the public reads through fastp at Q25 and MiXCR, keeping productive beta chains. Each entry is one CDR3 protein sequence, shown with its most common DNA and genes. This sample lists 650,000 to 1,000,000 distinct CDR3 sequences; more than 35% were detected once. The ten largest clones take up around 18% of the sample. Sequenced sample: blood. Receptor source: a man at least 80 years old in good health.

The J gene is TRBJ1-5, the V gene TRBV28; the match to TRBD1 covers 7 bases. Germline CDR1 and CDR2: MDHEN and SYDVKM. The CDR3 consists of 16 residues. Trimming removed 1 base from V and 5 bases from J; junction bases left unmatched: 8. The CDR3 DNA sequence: TGTGCCAGCAGTTTATATAGGGGACAGTTGGATCAGCCCCAGCATTTT. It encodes CASSLYRGQLDQPQHF.

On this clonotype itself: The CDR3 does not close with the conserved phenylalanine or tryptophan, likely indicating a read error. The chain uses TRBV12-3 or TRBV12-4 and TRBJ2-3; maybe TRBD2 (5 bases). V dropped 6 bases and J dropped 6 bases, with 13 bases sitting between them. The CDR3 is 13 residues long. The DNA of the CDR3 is TGTGCCAGCAGCAGACTAACAGCGGATACGCAGTATTCT. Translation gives CASSRLTADTQYS.

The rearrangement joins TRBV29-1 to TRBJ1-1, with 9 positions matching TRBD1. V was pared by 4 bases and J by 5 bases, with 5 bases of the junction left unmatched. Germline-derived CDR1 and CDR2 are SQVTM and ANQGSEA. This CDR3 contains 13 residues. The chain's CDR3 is CSVAWDRETEAFF. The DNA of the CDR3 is TGCAGCGTTGCCTGGGACAGGGAGACTGAAGCTTTCTTT.

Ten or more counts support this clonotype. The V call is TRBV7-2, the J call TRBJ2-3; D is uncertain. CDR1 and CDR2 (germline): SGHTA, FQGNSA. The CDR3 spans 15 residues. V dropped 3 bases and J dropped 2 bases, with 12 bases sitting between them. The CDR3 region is CASSFYRAHTDTQYF. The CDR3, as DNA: TGTGCCAGCAGCTTCTACAGAGCTCACACAGATACGCAGTATTTT.

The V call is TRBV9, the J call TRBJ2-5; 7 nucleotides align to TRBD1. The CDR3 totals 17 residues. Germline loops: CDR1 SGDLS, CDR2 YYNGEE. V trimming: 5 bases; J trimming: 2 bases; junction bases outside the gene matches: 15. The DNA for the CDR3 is TGTGCCAGCAGTCTAGGGGGTCGGGGACAGACTCAAGAGACCCAGTACTTC. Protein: CASSLGGRGQTQETQYF.

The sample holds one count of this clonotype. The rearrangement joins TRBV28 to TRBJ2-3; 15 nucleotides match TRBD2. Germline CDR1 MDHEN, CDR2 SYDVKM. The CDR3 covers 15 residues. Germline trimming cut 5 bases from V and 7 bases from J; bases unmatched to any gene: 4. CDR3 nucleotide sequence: TGTGCCAGCAGTAGGACTAGCGGGAGGGATTATACGCAGTATTTT. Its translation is CASSRTSGRDYTQYF.

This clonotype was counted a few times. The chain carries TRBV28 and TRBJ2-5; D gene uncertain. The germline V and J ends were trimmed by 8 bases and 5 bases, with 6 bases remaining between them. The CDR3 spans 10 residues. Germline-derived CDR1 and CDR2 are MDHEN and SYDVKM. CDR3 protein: CASWQETQYF. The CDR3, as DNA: TGTGCCAGCTGGCAGGAGACCCAGTACTTC.

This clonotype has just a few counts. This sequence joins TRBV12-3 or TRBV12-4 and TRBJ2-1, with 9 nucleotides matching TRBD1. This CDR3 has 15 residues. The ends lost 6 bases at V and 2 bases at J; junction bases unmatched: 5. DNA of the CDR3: TGTGCCAGCAGCTATGGACAGGGGACCTACAATGAGCAGTTCTTC. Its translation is CASSYGQGTYNEQFF.

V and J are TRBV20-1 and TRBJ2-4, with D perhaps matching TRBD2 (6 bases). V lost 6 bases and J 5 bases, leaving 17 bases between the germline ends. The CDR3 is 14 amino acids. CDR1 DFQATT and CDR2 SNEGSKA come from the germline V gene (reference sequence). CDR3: CSARTAGQQNIQYF. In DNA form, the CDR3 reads TGCAGTGCCCGGACGGCGGGGCAACAAAACATTCAGTACTTC.

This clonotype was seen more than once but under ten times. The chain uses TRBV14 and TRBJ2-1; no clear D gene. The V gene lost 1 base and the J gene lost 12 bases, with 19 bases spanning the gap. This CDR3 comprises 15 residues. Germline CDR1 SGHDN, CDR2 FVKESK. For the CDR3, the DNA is TGTGCCAGCAGCCAAGGAGCGACCCTGCCTGACGGGCAGTTCTTC. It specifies CASSQGATLPDGQFF. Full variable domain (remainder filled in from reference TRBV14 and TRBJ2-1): EAGVTQFPSHSVIEKGQTVTLRCDPISGHDNLYWYRRVMGKEIKFLLHFVKESKQDESGMPNNRFLAERTGGTYSTLKVQPAELEDSGVYFCASSQGATLPDGQFFGPGTRLTVL.

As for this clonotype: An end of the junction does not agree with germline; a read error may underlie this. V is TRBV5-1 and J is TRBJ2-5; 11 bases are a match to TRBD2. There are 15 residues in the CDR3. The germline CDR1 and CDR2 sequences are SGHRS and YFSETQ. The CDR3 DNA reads TGCGCAAGCAGCTGGGGGACTAGCGGACAAGAGACCCAGTACTTC. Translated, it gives CASSWGTSGQETQYF.

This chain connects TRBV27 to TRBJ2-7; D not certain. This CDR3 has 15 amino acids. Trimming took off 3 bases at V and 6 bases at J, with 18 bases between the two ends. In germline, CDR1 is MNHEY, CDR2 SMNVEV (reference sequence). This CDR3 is CASSLTYGSSTEQYF. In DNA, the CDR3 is TGTGCCAGCAGTTTGACGTATGGGTCATCCACCGAGCAGTACTTC.

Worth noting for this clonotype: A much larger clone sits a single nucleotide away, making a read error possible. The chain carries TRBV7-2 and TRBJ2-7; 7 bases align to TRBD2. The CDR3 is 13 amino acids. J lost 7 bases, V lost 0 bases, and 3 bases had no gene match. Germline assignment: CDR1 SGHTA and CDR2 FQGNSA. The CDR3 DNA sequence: TGTGCCAGCAGCTTAGCGGGGAGGGAAGAGCAGTACTTC. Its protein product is CASSLAGREEQYF.

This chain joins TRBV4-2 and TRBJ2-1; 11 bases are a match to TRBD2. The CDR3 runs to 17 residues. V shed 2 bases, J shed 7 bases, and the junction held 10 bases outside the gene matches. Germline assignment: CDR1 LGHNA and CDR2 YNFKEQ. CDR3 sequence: CASSQPILAGVRNEQFF. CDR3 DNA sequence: TGTGCCAGCAGCCAACCAATACTAGCGGGAGTTCGTAATGAGCAGTTCTTC.

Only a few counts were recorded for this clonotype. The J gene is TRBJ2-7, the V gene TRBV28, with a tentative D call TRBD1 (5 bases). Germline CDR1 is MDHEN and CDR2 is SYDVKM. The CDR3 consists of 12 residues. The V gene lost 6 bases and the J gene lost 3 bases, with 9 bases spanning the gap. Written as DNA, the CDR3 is TGTGCCAGCAGCACGACAGACTACGAGCAGTACTTC. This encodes CASSTTDYEQYF.

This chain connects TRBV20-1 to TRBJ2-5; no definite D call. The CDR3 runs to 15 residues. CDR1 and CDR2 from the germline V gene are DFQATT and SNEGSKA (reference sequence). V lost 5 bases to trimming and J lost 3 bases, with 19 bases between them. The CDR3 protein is CSARPLSRWEETQYF. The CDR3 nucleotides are TGCAGTGCTCGACCGTTGAGTCGTTGGGAAGAGACCCAGTACTTC.

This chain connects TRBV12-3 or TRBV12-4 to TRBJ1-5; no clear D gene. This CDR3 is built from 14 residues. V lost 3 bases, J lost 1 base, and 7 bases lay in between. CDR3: CASSLSASNQPQHF. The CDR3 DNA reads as TGTGCCAGCAGTTTGTCCGCCAGCAATCAGCCCCAGCATTTT.

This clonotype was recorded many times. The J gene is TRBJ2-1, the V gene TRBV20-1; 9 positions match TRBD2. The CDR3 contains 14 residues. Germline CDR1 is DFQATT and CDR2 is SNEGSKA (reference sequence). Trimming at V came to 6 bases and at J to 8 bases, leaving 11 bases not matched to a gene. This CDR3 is CSAKNSGGGDEQFF. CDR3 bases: TGCAGTGCAAAAAATAGCGGGGGCGGGGATGAGCAGTTCTTC.

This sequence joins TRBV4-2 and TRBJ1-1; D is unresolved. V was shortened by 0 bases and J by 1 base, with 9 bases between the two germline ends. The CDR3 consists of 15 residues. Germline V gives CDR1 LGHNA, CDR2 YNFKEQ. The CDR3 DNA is TGTGCCAGCAGCCAAGAGTACACGTCGAACACTGAAGCTTTCTTT. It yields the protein CASSQEYTSNTEAFF.